The entry below gives a single T cell receptor beta chain sequence along with its context. TCRdb's copy holds only in-frame clones and misses some; the assay was immunoSEQ multiplex PCR. Of more than 100,000 clones in the sample, roughly 85% were seen once. The sample belongs to a study of T cell responses to AZD1222 COVID-19 vaccine. Material: peripheral blood, obtained on day 0 of AZD1222 vaccination. The clonotype comes from an adult in good health.

CDR3 bases: TGTGCCAGCACAGGGGGGGCTAATAACGAGCAGTACTTC. Its protein is CASTGGANNEQYF. This rearrangement joins TRBV28 to TRBJ2-7; D could derive from TRBD1 or TRBD2 (7 bases each). Germline CDR1 reads MDHEN; CDR2 reads SYDVKM. The CDR3 spans 13 residues. The V end lost 7 bases, the J end lost 5 bases, and 15 bases lay between the germline ends. The variable domain in full, with the rest retrieved from reference TRBV28 and TRBJ2-7, is DVKVTQSSRYLVKRTGEKVFLECVQDMDHENMFWYRQDPGLGLRLIYFSYDVKMKEKGDIPEGYSVSREKKERFSLILESASTNQTSMYLCASTGGANNEQYFGPGTRLTVT.